This T cell receptor beta chain is from a study of post-analysis software for immune sequencing data. Study-level results: Relative to controls, patients with multiple sclerosis showed significantly lower normalized Chao1 diversity. Patients showed TRBV5-6, TRBV5-1 and TRBV20-1 among roughly five TRBV segments more frequent than in controls.

Tagging with unique molecular identifiers was a feature of the TCR beta cDNA libraries. From around 1 to 9.1 million T cells, around 500,000 cDNA molecules were obtained. TCRdb re-derived calls from the PCR reads in MiXCR, one entry per CDR3 protein. The table lists roughly 670,000 distinct CDR3 sequences, approximately 59% of them singletons. Of note for this clonotype: The antigen is not known.

The CDR3 is 15 residues long. V was pared by 6 bases and J by 2 bases, with 8 bases of the junction left unmatched. Germline-derived CDR1 and CDR2 are SGHTA and FQGNSA. This chain uses TRBV7-2 with TRBJ2-3; 7 nucleotides match TRBD1. The sequence came from a girl aged 2-10 years with multiple sclerosis. The source material was blood. The CDR3 coding sequence is TGTGCCAGCAGGGTTACAGGGGCGGCCACAGATACGCAGTATTTT. It is translated as CASRVTGAATDTQYF.